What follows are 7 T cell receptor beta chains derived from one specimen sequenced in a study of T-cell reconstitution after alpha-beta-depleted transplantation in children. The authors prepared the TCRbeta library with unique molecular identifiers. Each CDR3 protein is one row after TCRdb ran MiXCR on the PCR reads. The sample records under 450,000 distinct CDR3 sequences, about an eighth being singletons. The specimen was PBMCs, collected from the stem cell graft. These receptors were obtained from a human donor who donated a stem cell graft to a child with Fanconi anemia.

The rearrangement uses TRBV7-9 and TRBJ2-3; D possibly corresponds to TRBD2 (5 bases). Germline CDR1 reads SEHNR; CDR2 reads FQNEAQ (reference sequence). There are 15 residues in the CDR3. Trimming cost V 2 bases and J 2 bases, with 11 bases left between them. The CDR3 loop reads CASSLMADYTDTQYF. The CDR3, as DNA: TGTGCCAGCAGCTTAATGGCTGACTACACAGATACGCAGTATTTT.

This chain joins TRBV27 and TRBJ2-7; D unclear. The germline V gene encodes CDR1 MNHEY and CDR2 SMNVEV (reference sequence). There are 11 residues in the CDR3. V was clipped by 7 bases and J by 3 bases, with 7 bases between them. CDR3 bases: TGTGCCAGCACCTCAGGCTACGAGCAGTACTTC. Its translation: CASTSGYEQYF.

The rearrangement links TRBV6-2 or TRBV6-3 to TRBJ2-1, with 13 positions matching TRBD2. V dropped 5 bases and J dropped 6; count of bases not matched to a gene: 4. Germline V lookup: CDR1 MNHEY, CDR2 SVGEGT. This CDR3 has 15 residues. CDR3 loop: CASSPTSGGRNEQFF. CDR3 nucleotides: TGTGCCAGCAGTCCGACTAGCGGGGGGCGCAATGAGCAGTTCTTC.

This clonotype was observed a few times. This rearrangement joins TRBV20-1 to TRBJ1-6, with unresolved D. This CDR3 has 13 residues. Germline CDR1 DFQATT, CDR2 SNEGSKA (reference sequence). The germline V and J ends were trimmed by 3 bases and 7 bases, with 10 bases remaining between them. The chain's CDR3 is CSARAGYNSPLHF. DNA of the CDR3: TGCAGTGCTAGGGCTGGATACAATTCACCCCTCCACTTT.

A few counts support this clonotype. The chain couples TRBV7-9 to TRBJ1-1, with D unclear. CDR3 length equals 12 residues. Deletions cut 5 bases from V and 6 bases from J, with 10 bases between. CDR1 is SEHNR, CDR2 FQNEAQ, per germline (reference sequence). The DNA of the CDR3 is TGTGCCAGCAGCCCCTGGGGAGCTGAAGCTTTCTTT. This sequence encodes CASSPWGAEAFF.

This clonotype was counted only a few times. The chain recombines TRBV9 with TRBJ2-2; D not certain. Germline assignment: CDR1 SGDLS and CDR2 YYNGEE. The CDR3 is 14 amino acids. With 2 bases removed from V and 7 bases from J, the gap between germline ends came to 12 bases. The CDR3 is CASSVRTAGGELFF. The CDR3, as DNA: TGTGCCAGCAGCGTGAGAACTGCTGGCGGGGAGCTGTTTTTT.

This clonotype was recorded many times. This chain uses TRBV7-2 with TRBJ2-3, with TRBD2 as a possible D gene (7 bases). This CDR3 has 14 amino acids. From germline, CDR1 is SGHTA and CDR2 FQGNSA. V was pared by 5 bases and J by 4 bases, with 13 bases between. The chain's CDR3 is CASSPGGPSDTQYF. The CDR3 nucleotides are TGTGCCAGCAGCCCGGGGGGCCCCTCAGATACGCAGTATTTT. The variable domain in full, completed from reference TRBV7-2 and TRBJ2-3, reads GAGVSQSPSNKVTEKGKDVELRCDPISGHTALYWYRQSLGQGLEFLIYFQGNSAPDKSGLPSDRFSAERTGGSVSTLTIQRTQQEDSAVYLCASSPGGPSDTQYFGPGTRLTVL.